The 15 T cell receptor beta chains listed next were all sequenced from one sample in a study of cytomegalovirus exposure and HLA in healthy donors (dated by TCRdb to about 2017). Preparation of the library involved the immunoSEQ multiplex PCR assay. The multiplex PCR relied on a mix of 60 forward primers for TCR Vbeta segments and 13 reverse primers for TCR Jbeta segments. TCRdb took over this immuneACCESS table, retaining in-frame rearrangements with V and J assigned. Such tables are incomplete; in checked studies, under half of the missing clones stem from an unresolved V gene, and the remainder is unexplained. The sample data list roughly 150,000 clones, and approximately 85% of these were observed just once. The ten largest clones represent about 2.3% of the sample. Sequencing input: PBMCs. These receptors originate from a young woman in good health and CMV-seronegative.

J is TRBJ2-1 and V is TRBV4-2; 8 bases map to TRBD2. Germline values: CDR1 LGHNA, CDR2 YNFKEQ. J lost 1 base, V lost 0 bases, and 5 bases had no gene match. CDR3 length: 17 residues. The CDR3 DNA follows: TGTGCCAGCAGCCAAGAAATACTAGCGGCTTCCTACAATGAGCAGTTCTTC. Its translation is CASSQEILAASYNEQFF.

V usage is TRBV6-5 and J usage is TRBJ2-7; the D gene is possibly TRBD2 (5 bases). Per the germline V gene, CDR1 is MNHEY and CDR2 is SVGAGI. V dropped 0 bases and J dropped 5 bases, with 8 bases sitting between them. This CDR3 region has 13 residues. The CDR3 DNA reads TGTGCCAGCAGTTACTCGTGGGGAGACGAGCAGTACTTC. This sequence encodes CASSYSWGDEQYF.

CDR3 region: CASSEVKIGLRDTDTQYF. CDR3 sequence (DNA): TGTGCCAGCAGTGAAGTAAAAATTGGCCTCCGGGACACAGATACGCAGTATTTT. This chain connects TRBV6-1 to TRBJ2-3; D is perhaps TRBD2 (5 bases). Trimming took off 1 base at V and 2 bases at J, with 19 bases between the two ends. This CDR3 is built from 18 residues. The germline V gene encodes CDR1 MNHNS and CDR2 SASEGT.

This chain uses TRBV28 with TRBJ1-3; weak D call: TRBD1 (5 bases). V dropped 5 bases and J dropped 0 bases, with 8 bases sitting between them. This CDR3 region has 14 residues. In germline, CDR1 is MDHEN, CDR2 SYDVKM. CDR3 coding DNA: TGTGCCAGCAGTAAGACAGCCTCTGGAAACACCATATATTTT. Protein sequence: CASSKTASGNTIYF.

This clone has just a few counts. The rearrangement joins TRBV5-1 to TRBJ2-1, with TRBD1 identical over 8 bases. Germline V CDR1 and CDR2: SGHRS, YFSETQ. With 2 bases clipped from V and 5 bases from J, the junction kept 3 bases outside the gene matches. This CDR3 comprises 14 residues. The CDR3 spells CASSFGQGHNEQFF. DNA for the CDR3: TGCGCCAGCAGCTTCGGACAGGGACACAATGAGCAGTTCTTC.

V gene TRBV7-9 combines with J gene TRBJ2-5; 11 nucleotides match TRBD2. This CDR3 has 15 residues. Germline loops: CDR1 SEHNR, CDR2 FQNEAQ (reference sequence). V was pared by 2 bases and J by 5 bases, with 4 bases of the junction left unmatched. The CDR3 protein is CASSLTSGGSETQYF. The CDR3 coding sequence is TGTGCCAGCAGCTTAACTAGCGGGGGCTCGGAGACCCAGTACTTC.

The rearrangement links TRBV5-4 to TRBJ2-7; 7 nucleotides align to TRBD1. The CDR3 runs to 14 residues. CDR1 and CDR2 (germline): SGHNT, YYREEE (reference sequence). V dropped 2 bases and J dropped 11; count of bases not matched to a gene: 13. CDR3 nucleotides: TGTGCCAGCAGCTTAAATGAAGGGGGCGGAAAAGAGTACTTC. Its protein is CASSLNEGGGKEYF.

The V call is TRBV30, the J call TRBJ2-3; D gene uncertain. Germline V gives CDR1 GTSNPN, CDR2 SVGIG (reference sequence). The V end was cut by 0 bases, the J end by 0 bases, with 10 bases between. The CDR3 length is 15 residues. CDR3 residues: CAWSVGVGSTDTQYF. CDR3 in DNA: TGTGCCTGGAGTGTTGGAGTCGGTAGCACAGATACGCAGTATTTT.

The V gene is TRBV6-5, the J gene TRBJ1-2; the D gene is possibly TRBD1 (6 bases). V was shortened by 5 bases and J by 1 base, with 14 bases between the two germline ends. CDR1 and CDR2 (germline): MNHEY, SVGAGI. The CDR3 has 15 amino acids. The CDR3 is CASSKSTGVNYGYTF. DNA for the CDR3: TGTGCCAGCAGTAAGTCGACAGGAGTTAACTATGGCTACACCTTC.

The chain uses TRBV27 and TRBJ2-7, with 7 bases matching TRBD1. The CDR3 extends over 15 amino acids. Germline V gene lookup returns CDR1 MNHEY and CDR2 SMNVEV (reference sequence). J lost 7 bases, V lost 6 bases, and 15 bases had no gene match. CDR3 amino acids: CASRWTATGSLEQYF. DNA of the CDR3: TGTGCCAGCAGGTGGACGGCGACAGGGTCGTTGGAGCAGTACTTC.

This chain links TRBV7-2 with TRBJ2-4; TRBD2 matches at 7 bases. The CDR3 covers 16 residues. CDR1 SGHTA and CDR2 FQGNSA come from the germline V gene. V was clipped by 1 base and J by 1 base; unmatched bases: 4. CDR3 protein: CASSLVGGVAKNIQYF. The CDR3, as DNA: TGTGCCAGCAGCTTAGTGGGGGGGGTTGCCAAAAACATTCAGTACTTC.

This chain joins TRBV7-2 and TRBJ1-2, with D uncertain. The CDR3 sequence is 13 residues long. V dropped 2 bases and J dropped 7 bases, with 11 bases sitting between them. Germline CDR1 is SGHTA and CDR2 is FQGNSA. The CDR3 nucleotides read TGTGCCAGCAGCTTATCTCGGGGAAGTGGCTACACCTTC. Protein: CASSLSRGSGYTF.

The chain combines TRBV7-2 with TRBJ1-1, with a weak D call TRBD1 (5 bases). The CDR3 sequence is 13 residues long. Germline values: CDR1 SGHTA, CDR2 FQGNSA. Trimming took 5 bases from V and 5 from J, leaving 12 bases between them. The CDR3 loop reads CASSPPGGTEAFF. The CDR3 DNA is TGTGCCAGCAGCCCCCCGGGGGGGACTGAAGCTTTCTTT.

This rearrangement joins TRBV7-2 to TRBJ1-5; TRBD1 might be the D (6 bases). The length of the CDR3 is 14 residues. Trimming pared 3 bases from V and 7 bases from J, leaving 13 bases between. In germline, CDR1 is SGHTA, CDR2 FQGNSA. The CDR3 is CASSLYRVGQPQHF. The CDR3 DNA reads as TGTGCCAGCAGCTTGTACAGGGTTGGGCAGCCCCAGCATTTT. The complete variable domain, with remaining parts taken from reference TRBV7-2 and TRBJ1-5, reads GAGVSQSPSNKVTEKGKDVELRCDPISGHTALYWYRQSLGQGLEFLIYFQGNSAPDKSGLPSDRFSAERTGGSVSTLTIQRTQQEDSAVYLCASSLYRVGQPQHFGDGTRLSIL.

The CDR3, as DNA: TGTGCCAGCAGCCTCGGACAGGGTGAGTCACCCCTCCACTTT. Its translation: CASSLGQGESPLHF. The chain links TRBV12-1 to TRBJ1-6; the table's D call, TRBD1, was not checked against the DNA. TRBV12-1 constitutes a pseudogene. CDR3 length: 14 residues.